This entry features one TCR beta chain sequence. No antigen is known for it. No base quality information exists; no much larger clone differs at one position. Compared with germline, V lacks 2 bases and J lacks 7 bases; bases without a gene match: 6. For CDR1 and CDR2, the germline V gene lists MGHDK and SYGVNS. The CDR3, cysteine through phenylalanine, is 15 amino acids long. The entry retains the CDR3 DNA only, 45 bases that are in frame from base 1. The data were obtained in a study of the immune and genomic landscape of osteosarcoma (dated by TCRdb to 2018 to 2021). Regarding the research as a whole: The overall cohort was composed of 40 to 55 pediatric and adult patients with high-grade osteosarcoma, and a median age at diagnosis of about 25 years (range 5-81) was recorded. Poor-risk disease was overrepresented in the cohort, as 73% of patients had an unfavorable pathologic response to standard therapy and around 70% had died. Patients in the overall cohort were roughly 60% male, and approximately 80% presented with localized disease at diagnosis. The study profiled osteosarcoma specimens with whole genome, RNA and T-cell receptor sequencing plus immunohistochemistry and reverse phase protein arrays to define immunogenic potential. To characterize the osteosarcoma immunogenomic landscape, TCR sequencing results were integrated with transcriptome, protein array and immunostaining data. The goal of the study was to explain why immune checkpoint inhibitors show limited clinical activity in osteosarcoma. A few patients contributed a couple of samples from the same tumor site.

What the work shows at the level of the full study, not this receptor alone: The clonality benchmarks were taken from external normal skin and healthy peripheral blood data instead of from matched normal tissue. No statistical method determined sample size because osteosarcoma is rare and all possible samples were collected. Alongside the frozen tumor specimens, matched blood was collected from only a couple of patients. In five cases, a single hyperexpanded clone dominated the repertoire, and each of these five cases had fewer than 100 T-cell clonotypes. Overall, productive TCR clonality was low, with an average of 0.09 and a maximum of 0.3, which suggests limited T-cell clonal expansion. TCR productive clonality was higher in the immune-hot C3 cluster than the cold C1 cluster but still low overall.

The ImmunoSEQ Assay (Adaptive Biotechnologies) was used to immunosequence the CDR3 regions of the TCR beta chain. The authors processed their data as follows. The ImmunoSEQ Analyzer platform was used to export TCRB rearrangements, read counts, read proportions and gene usage. T-cell clonality was calculated from productive rearrangements as 1 minus Pielou's evenness. In the clonal space homeostasis analysis, clonotypes were grouped as rare, small, medium, large or hyperexpanded (0.01 to 1 of the repertoire). TCR productive clonality was compared across immune clusters C1, C2 and C3 using the Wilcoxon rank sum test. TCRdb obtained this table from immuneACCESS and retained in-frame rearrangements with V and J assigned. These tables miss some clones; where compared with another copy, unresolved V genes account for less than half of the shortfall, and the remainder is unexplained. From that table come the V and J calls and clone size; the DNA was used to work out D and trimming. This sample is represented by 400 to 500 clones; roughly 84% of them were singletons. The top ten hold roughly a sixth of the sample.

Post-treatment primary, local recurrence and metastasis tumors from poor-prognosis patients were used as specimens. This receptor was taken from a girl between 10 and 17 years old with osteosarcoma. The age is the age at diagnosis. The sample taken for sequencing was tumor tissue from a local recurrence in the femur. Taken with the paper, the label for cell subset or site translates to: locally recurrent osteosarcoma tumor. The V gene is TRBV25-1 and the J gene is TRBJ2-1; 9 nucleotides in the junction match TRBD1. The DNA sequence reads TGTGCCAGCAGTGAAGAGGACAGGGGAGAGAATGAGCAGTTCTTC. Translated, it gives CASSEEDRGENEQFF. This CDR3, with the reference TRBV25-1 and TRBJ2-1 proteins standing in past its ends, gives the full variable domain EADIYQTPRYLVIGTGKKITLECSQTMGHDKMYWYQQDPGMELHLIHYSYGVNSTEKGDLSSESTVSRIRTEHFPLTLESARPSHTSQYLCASSEEDRGENEQFFGPGTRLTVL.